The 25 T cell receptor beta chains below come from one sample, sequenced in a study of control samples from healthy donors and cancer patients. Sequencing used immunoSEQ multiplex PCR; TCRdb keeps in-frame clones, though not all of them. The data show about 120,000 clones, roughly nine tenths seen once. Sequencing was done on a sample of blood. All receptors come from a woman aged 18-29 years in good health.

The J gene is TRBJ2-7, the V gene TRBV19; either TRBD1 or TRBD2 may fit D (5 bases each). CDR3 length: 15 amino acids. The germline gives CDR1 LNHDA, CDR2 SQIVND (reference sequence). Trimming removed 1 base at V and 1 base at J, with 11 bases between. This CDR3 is CASSIGGAASYEQYF. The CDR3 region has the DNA TGTGCCAGTAGTATAGGAGGGGCGGCTTCCTACGAGCAGTACTTC.

The CDR3 sequence is CASTLGDRLNTEAFF. The CDR3, as DNA: TGTGCCAGCACCCTGGGGGACAGACTGAACACTGAAGCTTTCTTT. V is TRBV28 and J is TRBJ1-1, with 7 bases lining up with TRBD1. V shed 7 bases and J 0 bases; nucleotides not matched to a gene: 8. The CDR3 is 15 residues long. Germline V gene lookup returns CDR1 MDHEN and CDR2 SYDVKM. The complete variable domain, with remaining parts taken from reference TRBV28 and TRBJ1-1, reads DVKVTQSSRYLVKRTGEKVFLECVQDMDHENMFWYRQDPGLGLRLIYFSYDVKMKEKGDIPEGYSVSREKKERFSLILESASTNQTSMYLCASTLGDRLNTEAFFGQGTRLTVV.

The chain's CDR3 is CASSLVEGSDDGYTF. DNA for the CDR3: TGTGCCAGCAGCTTAGTGGAGGGCAGTGACGATGGCTACACCTTC. The chain links TRBV7-6 to TRBJ1-2; D uncertain. V was clipped by 1 base and J by 6 bases, with 15 bases between them. The germline V gene encodes CDR1 SGHVS and CDR2 FNYEAQ. The CDR3 contains 15 residues.

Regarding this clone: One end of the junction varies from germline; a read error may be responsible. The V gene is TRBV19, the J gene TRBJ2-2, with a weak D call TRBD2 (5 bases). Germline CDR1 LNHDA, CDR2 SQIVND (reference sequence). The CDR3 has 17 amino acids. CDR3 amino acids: CASGIPRTEANTGELFF. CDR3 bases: TGTGCCAGTGGTATACCGAGGACTGAAGCGAACACCGGGGAGCTGTTTTTT.

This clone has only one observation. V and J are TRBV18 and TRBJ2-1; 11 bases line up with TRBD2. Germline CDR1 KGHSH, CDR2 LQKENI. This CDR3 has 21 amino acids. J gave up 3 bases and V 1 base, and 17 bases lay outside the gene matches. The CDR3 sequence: CASSPRAGSGLAGGIYNEQFF. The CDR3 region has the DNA TGTGCCAGCTCACCACGAGCCGGGAGTGGCCTAGCGGGGGGAATCTACAATGAGCAGTTCTTC.

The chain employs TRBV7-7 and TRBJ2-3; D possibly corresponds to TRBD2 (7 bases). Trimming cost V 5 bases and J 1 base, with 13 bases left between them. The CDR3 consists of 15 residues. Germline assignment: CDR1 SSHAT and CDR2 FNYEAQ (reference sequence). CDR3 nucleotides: TGTGCCAGCAGCGTAGGGGGGGCCGGCACAGATACGCAGTATTTT. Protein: CASSVGGAGTDTQYF. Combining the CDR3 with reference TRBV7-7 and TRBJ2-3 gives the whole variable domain GAGVSQSPRYKVTKRGQDVTLRCDPISSHATLYWYQQALGQGPEFLTYFNYEAQPDKSGLPSDRFSAERPEGSISTLTIQRTEQRDSAMYRCASSVGGAGTDTQYFGPGTRLTVL.

DNA of the CDR3: TGTGCCAGCTCACCACCCTCTCGGGCGGGGGTCGGGGATACGCAGTATTTT. It is translated as CASSPPSRAGVGDTQYF. The rearrangement joins TRBV18 to TRBJ2-3, with 7 bases fitting TRBD2. After removal of 0 bases from V and 6 bases from J, the junction contained 12 bases not matched to a gene. Germline CDR1 reads KGHSH; CDR2 reads LQKENI. The CDR3 runs 17 residues.

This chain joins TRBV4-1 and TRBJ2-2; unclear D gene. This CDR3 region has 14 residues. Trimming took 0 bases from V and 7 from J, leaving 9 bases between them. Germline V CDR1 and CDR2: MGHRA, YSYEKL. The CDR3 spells CASSQDLSGGELFF. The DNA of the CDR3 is TGCGCCAGCAGCCAAGATCTATCGGGCGGGGAGCTGTTTTTT.

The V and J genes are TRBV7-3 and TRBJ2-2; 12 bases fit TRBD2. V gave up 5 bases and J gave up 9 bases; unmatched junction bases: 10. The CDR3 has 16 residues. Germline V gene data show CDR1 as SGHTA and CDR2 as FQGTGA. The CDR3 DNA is TGTGCCAGCAGCCCCTCCCCTAGCGGGGGGGCCCGGGAGCTGTTTTTT. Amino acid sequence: CASSPSPSGGARELFF.

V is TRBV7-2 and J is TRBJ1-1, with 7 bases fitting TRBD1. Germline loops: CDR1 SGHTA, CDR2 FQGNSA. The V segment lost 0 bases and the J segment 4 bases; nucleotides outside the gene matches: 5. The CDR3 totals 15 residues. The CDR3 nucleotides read TGTGCCAGCAGCTTAGCGGTACAGGGGTTCACTGAAGCTTTCTTT. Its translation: CASSLAVQGFTEAFF.

The CDR3 loop is CASSPPHRVAYNEQFF. In DNA form, the CDR3 reads TGTGCCAGCTCACCACCTCACAGGGTAGCCTACAATGAGCAGTTCTTC. The gene calls are TRBV18 and TRBJ2-1; D may be TRBD1 (6 bases). In germline, CDR1 is KGHSH, CDR2 LQKENI. This CDR3 is built from 16 residues. V dropped 0 bases and J dropped 2 bases, with 11 bases sitting between them.

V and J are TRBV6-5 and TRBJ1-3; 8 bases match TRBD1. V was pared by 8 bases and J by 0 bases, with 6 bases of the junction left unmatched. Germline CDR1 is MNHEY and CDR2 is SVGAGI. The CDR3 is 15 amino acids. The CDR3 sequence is CASAWDRTSGNTIYF. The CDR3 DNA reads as TGTGCCAGCGCCTGGGACAGGACCTCTGGAAACACCATATATTTT.

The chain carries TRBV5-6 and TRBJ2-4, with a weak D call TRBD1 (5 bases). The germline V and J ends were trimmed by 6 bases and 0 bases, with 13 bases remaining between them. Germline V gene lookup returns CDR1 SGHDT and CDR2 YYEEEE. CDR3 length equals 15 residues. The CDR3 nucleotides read TGTGCCAGCAAACAAAGACAGCTAGCCAAAAACATTCAGTACTTC. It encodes CASKQRQLAKNIQYF.

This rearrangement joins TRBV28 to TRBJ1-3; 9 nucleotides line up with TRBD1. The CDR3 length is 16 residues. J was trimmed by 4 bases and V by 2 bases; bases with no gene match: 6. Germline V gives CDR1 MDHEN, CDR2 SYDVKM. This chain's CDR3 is CASSLPGTGYGNTIYF. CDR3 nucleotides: TGTGCCAGCAGTTTACCCGGGACAGGGTACGGAAACACCATATATTTT.

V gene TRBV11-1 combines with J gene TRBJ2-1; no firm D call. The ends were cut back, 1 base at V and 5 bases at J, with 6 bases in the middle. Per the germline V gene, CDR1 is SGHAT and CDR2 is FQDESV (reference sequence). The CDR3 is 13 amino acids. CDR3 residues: CASSLGRNNEQFF. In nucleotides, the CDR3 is TGTGCCAGCAGCTTAGGCAGAAACAATGAGCAGTTCTTC.

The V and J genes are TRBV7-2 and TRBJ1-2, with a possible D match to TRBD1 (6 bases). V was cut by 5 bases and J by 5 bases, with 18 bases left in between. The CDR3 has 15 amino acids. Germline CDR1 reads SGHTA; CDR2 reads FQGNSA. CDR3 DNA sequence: TGTGCCAGCAGCCCCGGTGAGGGCAGGGGTTATGGCTACACCTTC. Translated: CASSPGEGRGYGYTF.

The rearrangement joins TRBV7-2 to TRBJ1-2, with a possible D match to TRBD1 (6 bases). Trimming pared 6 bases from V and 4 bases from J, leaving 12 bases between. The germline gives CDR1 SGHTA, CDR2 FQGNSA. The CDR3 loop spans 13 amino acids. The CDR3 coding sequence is TGTGCCAGCAGTCAACAGGGTGCCTATGGCTACACCTTC. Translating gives CASSQQGAYGYTF.

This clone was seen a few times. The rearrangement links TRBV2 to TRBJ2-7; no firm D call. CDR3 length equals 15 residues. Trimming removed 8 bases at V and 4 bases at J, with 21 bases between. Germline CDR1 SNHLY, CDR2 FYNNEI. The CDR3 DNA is TGTGCCAGCCGGGTAGAGAGGCTCACCTCGTACGAGCAGTACTTC. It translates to CASRVERLTSYEQYF.

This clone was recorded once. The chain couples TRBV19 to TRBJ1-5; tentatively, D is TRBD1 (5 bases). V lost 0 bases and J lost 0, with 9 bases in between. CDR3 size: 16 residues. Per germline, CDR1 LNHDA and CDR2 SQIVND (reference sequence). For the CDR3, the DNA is TGTGCCAGTAGTATAGATCGTGGGACTAGCAATCAGCCCCAGCATTTT. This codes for CASSIDRGTSNQPQHF.

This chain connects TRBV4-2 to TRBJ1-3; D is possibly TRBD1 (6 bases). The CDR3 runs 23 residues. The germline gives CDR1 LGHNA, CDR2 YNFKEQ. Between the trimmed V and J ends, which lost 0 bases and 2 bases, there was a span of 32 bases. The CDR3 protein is CASSQDYGWVLSAQGAAGNTIYF. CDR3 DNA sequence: TGTGCCAGCAGCCAAGATTACGGCTGGGTACTGAGCGCACAGGGAGCGGCTGGAAACACCATATATTTT.

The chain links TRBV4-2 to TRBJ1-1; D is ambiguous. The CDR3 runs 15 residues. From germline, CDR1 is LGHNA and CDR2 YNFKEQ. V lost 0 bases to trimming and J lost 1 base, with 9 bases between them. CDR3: CASSQERGRNTEAFF. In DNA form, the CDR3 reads TGTGCCAGCAGCCAAGAGCGGGGTAGGAACACTGAAGCTTTCTTT.

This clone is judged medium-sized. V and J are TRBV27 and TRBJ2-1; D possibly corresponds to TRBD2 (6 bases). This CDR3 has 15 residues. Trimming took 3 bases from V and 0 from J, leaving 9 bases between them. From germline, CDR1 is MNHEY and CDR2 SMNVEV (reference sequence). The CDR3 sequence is CASSFAGSSYNEQFF. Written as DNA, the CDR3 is TGTGCCAGCAGTTTCGCGGGGAGCTCCTACAATGAGCAGTTCTTC.

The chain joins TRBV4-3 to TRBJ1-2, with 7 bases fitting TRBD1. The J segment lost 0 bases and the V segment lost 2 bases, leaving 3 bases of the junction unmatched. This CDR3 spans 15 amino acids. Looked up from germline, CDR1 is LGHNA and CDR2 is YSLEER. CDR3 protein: CASSQPGGSNYGYTF. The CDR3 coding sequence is TGCGCCAGCAGCCAACCAGGGGGTTCTAACTATGGCTACACCTTC.

CDR3 region: CASNDPGQGLDSPLHF. The DNA of the CDR3 is TGTGCCAGTAACGATCCGGGACAGGGGTTGGATTCACCCCTCCACTTT. The chain couples TRBV19 to TRBJ1-6; TRBD1 aligns across 10 bases. The CDR3 is made up of 16 amino acids. From germline, CDR1 is LNHDA and CDR2 SQIVND (reference sequence). Losses at the gene ends were 7 bases for V and 8 bases for J; bases not matched to a gene: 11. Complete variable domain (other parts from reference TRBV19 and TRBJ1-6): DGGITQSPKYLFRKEGQNVTLSCEQNLNHDAMYWYRQDPGQGLRLIYYSQIVNDFQKGDIAEGYSVSREKKESFPLTVTSAQKNPTAFYLCASNDPGQGLDSPLHFGNGTRLTVT.

The chain's CDR3 is CASSSPGTGNNEQFF. The CDR3 nucleotides read TGTGCCAGCAGCTCCCCCGGGACAGGGAACAATGAGCAGTTCTTC. The genes are TRBV7-9 and TRBJ2-1; TRBD1 aligns across 9 bases. The germline CDR1 and CDR2 sequences are SEHNR and FQNEAQ (reference sequence). There are 15 residues in the CDR3. Trimming at V came to 4 bases and at J to 5 bases, leaving 6 bases not matched to a gene.